This entry describes one T cell receptor (beta chain). The data originate from a study of cytomegalovirus exposure and HLA in healthy donors. PCR amplification relied on 60 Vbeta primers (plus 13 Jbeta primers). TCRdb keeps only in-frame clones here, not all; method: immunoSEQ multiplex PCR. This table has roughly 150,000 clones, about 68% appearing once. This TCR derives from a man aged 18 to 29 in good health and CMV-seronegative. The sequenced material came from PBMCs.

This CDR3 is CASSSLANLNTGELFF. The CDR3 coding sequence is TGTGCCAGCAGCTCTCTAGCGAACCTGAACACCGGGGAGCTGTTTTTT. The rearrangement uses TRBV7-2 and TRBJ2-2; tentative D call: TRBD2 (6 bases). The CDR3 spans 16 residues. V dropped 4 bases and J dropped 1 base, with 13 bases sitting between them. Per germline, CDR1 SGHTA and CDR2 FQGNSA.